This TCR beta chain was captured in a study of cytomegalovirus exposure and HLA in healthy donors. Concerning this clone itself: The antigen is undetermined.

Study-wide results and limits: According to an earlier analysis, most TCR beta V segments yielded productive rearrangements about 87% or about 30% of the time.

The CDR3 consists of 16 residues. J lost 8 bases, V lost 1 base, and 11 bases had no gene match. CDR1 and CDR2 (germline): SGHRS, YFSETQ. A multiplex PCR was run with 60 Vbeta primers and 13 Jbeta primers. The table came from immunoSEQ multiplex PCR; TCRdb's copy has only in-frame clones and leaves some out. Altogether 95,000 to 150,000 clones are present, approximately 70% being singletons, with the ten largest covering approximately 1.4%. The specimen was PBMCs. The sequence was obtained from a man aged 18 to 35 in good health and CMV-seronegative. The V gene is TRBV5-1, the J gene TRBJ2-5; TRBD2 agrees at 10 bases. CDR3 region: CASSLSGLAAQSTQYF. CDR3 coding DNA: TGCGCCAGCAGCTTGTCAGGACTAGCGGCCCAAAGCACCCAGTACTTC. The full variable domain, rest sourced from reference TRBV5-1 and TRBJ2-5, is KAGVTQTPRYLIKTRGQQVTLSCSPISGHRSVSWYQQTPGQGLQFLFEYFSETQRNKGNFPGRFSGRQFSNSRSEMNVSTLELGDSALYLCASSLSGLAAQSTQYFGPGTRLLVL.